The clone carrying this T cell receptor (beta chain) was picked up many times. This entry comes from a study of neurological immune-mediated disorders. TCRdb called the 5' RACE reads again in MiXCR, with one record for every CDR3 protein. The repertoire holds over 90,000 distinct CDR3 sequences, 10% to 11% seen once, with more than 2.5% in the top ten. Time point of the sample: longitudinal time-point 3. This CDR3 has 14 amino acids. The V end was cut by 3 bases, the J end by 6 bases, with 12 bases between. Looked up from germline, CDR1 is KGHSH and CDR2 is LQKENI. Sequencing used PBMCs. This TCR was recovered from a female donor with HTLV-1-associated myelopathy (HAM/TSP). This chain uses TRBV18 with TRBJ2-1; perhaps TRBD1 as D (6 bases). This chain's CDR3 is CASSPSRGGNEQFF. CDR3 in DNA: TGTGCCAGCTCACCTTCCAGGGGCGGCAATGAGCAGTTCTTC. Filled out from reference TRBV18 and TRBJ2-1, the complete variable domain reads NAGVMQNPRHLVRRRGQEARLRCSPMKGHSHVYWYRQLPEEGLKFMVYLQKENIIDESGMPKERFSAEFPKEGPSILRIQQVVRGDSAAYFCASSPSRGGNEQFFGPGTRLTVL.